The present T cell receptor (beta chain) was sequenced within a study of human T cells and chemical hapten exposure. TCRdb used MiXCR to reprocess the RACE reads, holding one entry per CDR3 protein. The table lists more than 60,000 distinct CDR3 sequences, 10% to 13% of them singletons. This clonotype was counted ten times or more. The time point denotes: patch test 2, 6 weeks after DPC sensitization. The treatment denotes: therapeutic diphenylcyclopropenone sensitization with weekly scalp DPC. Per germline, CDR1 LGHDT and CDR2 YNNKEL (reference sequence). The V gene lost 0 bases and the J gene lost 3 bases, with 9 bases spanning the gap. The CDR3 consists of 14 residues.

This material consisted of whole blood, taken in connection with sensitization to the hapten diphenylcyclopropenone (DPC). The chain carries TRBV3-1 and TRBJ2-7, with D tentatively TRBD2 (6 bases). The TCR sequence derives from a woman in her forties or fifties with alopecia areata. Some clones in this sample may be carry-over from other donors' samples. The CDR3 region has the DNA TGTGCCAGCAGCCAAGATCCGACTAGCTACGAGCAGTACTTC. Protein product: CASSQDPTSYEQYF.